The 27 T cell receptor beta chains below come from one sample, sequenced in a study of blood T cell repertoires in COVID-19. Data came from immunoSEQ multiplex PCR; TCRdb stores just in-frame clones and leaves some out. The sample carries about 140,000 clones, roughly 79% recorded once. The sequenced sample was peripheral blood. The receptors were gathered from a woman aged 55-69 years with active or convalescent COVID-19.

The rearrangement uses TRBV10-1 and TRBJ1-5; D uncertain. The CDR3 contains 13 residues. The germline gives CDR1 WNHNN, CDR2 SYGVQD (reference sequence). Trimming left V 8 bases short and J 7 bases short, with 15 bases between. The CDR3 coding sequence is TGCGCCAGCGGCCTCCTGCCGTGGCAGCCCCAGCATTTT. Its protein is CASGLLPWQPQHF.

The DNA for the CDR3 is TGTGCCAGTAGTATACAGGGTACCTATGGCTACACCTTC. Translating it yields CASSIQGTYGYTF. The V gene is TRBV19, the J gene TRBJ1-2; weak D call: TRBD1 (5 bases). Trimming took off 2 bases at V and 4 bases at J, with 8 bases between the two ends. The CDR3 runs to 13 residues. CDR1 and CDR2 (germline): LNHDA, SQIVND (reference sequence).

The chain recombines TRBV28 with TRBJ1-1; D is possibly TRBD1 (5 bases). The CDR3 runs 18 residues. The germline V gene has CDR1 MDHEN and CDR2 SYDVKM. Trimming took 1 base from V and 3 from J, leaving 21 bases between them. The CDR3 is CASSLSSPLLGLDTEAFF. CDR3 nucleotides: TGTGCCAGCAGTTTATCATCCCCACTATTGGGACTGGACACTGAAGCTTTCTTT.

The chain joins TRBV5-1 to TRBJ2-3; 8 bases are shared with TRBD2. This CDR3 spans 18 amino acids. Germline trimming cut 0 bases from V and 7 bases from J; bases unmatched to any gene: 16. The germline gives CDR1 SGHRS, CDR2 YFSETQ. In DNA form, the CDR3 reads TGCGCCAGCAGCTTGGAGGTTAGCGGGAACCAAAGGCCTTATACGCAGTATTTT. It encodes CASSLEVSGNQRPYTQYF.

The count of this clone is one. The CDR3 is CAWSVPQAGEPQHF. The DNA for the CDR3 is TGTGCCTGGAGTGTACCGCAGGCGGGGGAGCCCCAGCATTTT. V is TRBV30 and J is TRBJ1-5; tentative D call: TRBD1 (5 bases). The ends were cut back, 0 bases at V and 8 bases at J, with 14 bases in the middle. Germline V gives CDR1 GTSNPN, CDR2 SVGIG (reference sequence). This CDR3 has 14 residues. Full variable domain (rest looked up from reference TRBV30 and TRBJ1-5): SQTIHQWPATLVQPVGSPLSLECTVEGTSNPNLYWYRQAAGRGLQLLFYSVGIGQISSEVPQNLSASRPQDRQFILSSKKLLLSDSGFYLCAWSVPQAGEPQHFGDGTRLSIL.

The chain recombines TRBV19 with TRBJ2-5; TRBD1 is a possible D gene (6 bases). In germline, CDR1 is LNHDA, CDR2 SQIVND (reference sequence). This CDR3 contains 14 residues. With 6 bases removed from V and 2 bases from J, the gap between germline ends came to 13 bases. CDR3 in amino acids: CASSQGSKQETQYF. The CDR3 nucleotides are TGTGCCAGTAGCCAGGGGTCTAAGCAAGAGACCCAGTACTTC.

The chain is built from TRBV6-5 and TRBJ1-2; a possible D gene is TRBD1 (6 bases). The CDR3 consists of 14 residues. V lost 6 bases and J lost 7, with 18 bases in between. Germline V lookup: CDR1 MNHEY, CDR2 SVGAGI. The CDR3 loop reads CASREVAGAPGYTF. The CDR3 bases are TGTGCCAGCAGGGAGGTGGCAGGGGCTCCTGGCTACACCTTC.

The chain uses TRBV5-5 and TRBJ2-6; 10 positions match TRBD1. Trimming at V came to 3 bases and at J to 6 bases, leaving 12 bases not matched to a gene. Germline assignment: CDR1 SGHKS and CDR2 YYEKEE (reference sequence). CDR3 size: 18 residues. DNA for the CDR3: TGTGCCAGCAGCTCCTGGACAGGGGGGACCTTTTTGGCCAACGTCCTGACTTTC. The encoded protein is CASSSWTGGTFLANVLTF.

The CDR3 region is CASSLDRPPYGYTF. The DNA of the CDR3 is TGTGCCAGCAGCCTGGACAGGCCTCCCTATGGCTACACCTTC. The chain joins TRBV7-6 to TRBJ1-2; 7 bases fit TRBD1. CDR1 and CDR2 (germline): SGHVS, FNYEAQ. J gave up 4 bases and V 5 bases, and 7 bases lay outside the gene matches. This CDR3 contains 14 residues.

V and J are TRBV7-2 and TRBJ2-7; TRBD1 aligns across 8 bases. Germline CDR1 and CDR2: SGHTA and FQGNSA. V lost 5 bases and J lost 4; bases outside the gene matches: 7. The CDR3 sequence is 14 residues long. In nucleotides, the CDR3 is TGTGCCAGCAGCGTTCAGGGGGCAGTATACGAGCAGTACTTC. This translates into CASSVQGAVYEQYF.

This clone was found once. The gene calls are TRBV19 and TRBJ2-1, with a possible D match to TRBD2 (7 bases). The CDR3 covers 10 residues. The germline V gene encodes CDR1 LNHDA and CDR2 SQIVND (reference sequence). V lost 11 bases, J lost 10 bases, and 12 bases lay in between. CDR3 in DNA: TGTGCCGGCGGGGGCGAGGAGCAGTTCTTC. This encodes CAGGGEEQFF.

This sequence joins TRBV27 and TRBJ1-2; TRBD1 agrees at 7 bases. The CDR3 sequence is 13 residues long. With V trimmed by 1 base and J by 6 bases, 2 bases remained unmatched. Germline assignment: CDR1 MNHEY and CDR2 SMNVEV (reference sequence). The DNA for the CDR3 is TGTGCCAGCAGTTTATTAACAGGGGATGGCTACACCTTC. Protein product: CASSLLTGDGYTF.

The chain carries TRBV5-5 and TRBJ2-7, with D maybe TRBD1 (6 bases). The CDR3 loop spans 14 amino acids. V lost 1 base and J lost 6, with 14 bases in between. Germline lookup yields CDR1 SGHKS and CDR2 YYEKEE (reference sequence). CDR3 loop: CASSLRAYRVEQYV. CDR3 sequence (DNA): TGTGCCAGCAGCTTGAGAGCGTACAGGGTCGAGCAGTACGTC.

The J gene is TRBJ1-1, the V gene TRBV30; D uncertain. The CDR3 has 12 residues. V was cut by 5 bases and J by 3 bases, with 10 bases left in between. The germline gives CDR1 GTSNPN, CDR2 SVGIG (reference sequence). CDR3 sequence: CAWQKIDTEAFF. The CDR3 DNA is TGTGCCTGGCAAAAGATAGACACTGAAGCTTTCTTT.

Only one count was recorded for this clone. This chain uses TRBV2 with TRBJ2-7, with 7 bases matching TRBD2. The CDR3 has 14 residues. Germline V gene lookup returns CDR1 SNHLY and CDR2 FYNNEI. Trimming removed 3 bases from V and 7 bases from J; junction bases left unmatched: 9. The CDR3 loop reads CASSESGGYGEQYF. DNA of the CDR3: TGTGCCAGCAGTGAGTCGGGAGGATATGGGGAGCAGTACTTC.

The chain links TRBV30 to TRBJ2-7, with D maybe TRBD1 (5 bases). The germline V and J ends were trimmed by 2 bases and 3 bases, with 14 bases remaining between them. The CDR3 is made up of 14 amino acids. Germline CDR1 GTSNPN, CDR2 SVGIG (reference sequence). The CDR3 reads CAWSHRLPDYEQYF. CDR3 DNA: TGTGCCTGGAGTCACAGGCTACCCGACTACGAGCAGTACTTC.

The gene calls are TRBV28 and TRBJ1-2; TRBD1 is a possible D gene (5 bases). The CDR3 totals 13 residues. Germline V lookup: CDR1 MDHEN, CDR2 SYDVKM. Trimming removed 3 bases from V and 4 bases from J, with 9 bases in between. CDR3 sequence (DNA): TGTGCCAGCAGTTTCCGGGGGTCCTATGGCTACACCTTC. Translation gives CASSFRGSYGYTF.

The chain links TRBV12-3 or TRBV12-4 to TRBJ1-2; D ambiguous. V shed 3 bases and J shed 5 bases, with 7 bases lying between them. The CDR3 has 12 amino acids. CDR3: CASSLGSYGYTF. The CDR3 DNA is TGTGCCAGCAGTTTGGGCAGTTATGGCTACACCTTC.

The chain joins TRBV7-8 to TRBJ2-3; D is possibly TRBD1 (6 bases). Germline V gene sequence: CDR1 SGHVS, CDR2 FQNEAQ. The CDR3 is 16 residues long. V lost 1 base and J 0 bases, leaving 11 bases between the germline ends. The CDR3 sequence: CASSLVQGHSTDTQYF. The CDR3 DNA sequence: TGTGCCAGCAGCTTAGTCCAGGGACATAGCACAGATACGCAGTATTTT. Full variable domain (missing parts from reference TRBV7-8 and TRBJ2-3): GAGVSQSPRYKVAKRGQDVALRCDPISGHVSLFWYQQALGQGPEFLTYFQNEAQLDKSGLPSDRFFAERPEGSVSTLKIQRTQQEDSAVYLCASSLVQGHSTDTQYFGPGTRLTVL.

Remarks on this clone: One end of the junction fails to match germline, which may point to a read error. V and J are TRBV7-7 and TRBJ2-5; 11 bases align to TRBD1. Germline lookup yields CDR1 SSHAT and CDR2 FNYEAQ (reference sequence). The CDR3 consists of 14 residues. The CDR3 coding sequence is TGTGCTAGCAGCTTAGGGACAGGGGGAGAGACCCAGTACTTC. Translated, it gives CASSLGTGGETQYF.

In this sample, this clone turned up a few times. The V and J genes are TRBV28 and TRBJ1-6; possibly TRBD1 for D (6 bases). Germline V gene lookup returns CDR1 MDHEN and CDR2 SYDVKM. Trimming left V 6 bases short and J 16 bases short, with 28 bases between. The length of the CDR3 is 16 residues. The CDR3 DNA reads TGTGCCAGCAGGAATCGACAGGCGCCCAGAAATATCCCTCTCCACTTT. The encoded protein is CASRNRQAPRNIPLHF.

This chain joins TRBV4-2 and TRBJ1-3; D ambiguous. Germline CDR1 and CDR2: LGHNA and YNFKEQ. The CDR3 has 17 residues. Deletions cut 0 bases from V and 7 bases from J, with 19 bases between. CDR3 bases: TGTGCCAGCAGCCAAGAGTTGCGGGATCTCTTCGTGAACACCATATATTTT. Encoded protein: CASSQELRDLFVNTIYF.

The chain carries TRBV7-2 and TRBJ1-2, with TRBD1 identical over 7 bases. Germline V CDR1 and CDR2: SGHTA, FQGNSA. Trimming removed 5 bases from V and 8 bases from J; junction bases left unmatched: 17. The CDR3 spans 16 residues. The CDR3: CASSPGGQGSYFGYTF. The CDR3 region has the DNA TGTGCCAGCAGCCCAGGGGGGCAGGGATCGTACTTCGGCTACACCTTC.

The genes are TRBV29-1 and TRBJ2-7; 7 bases are shared with TRBD1. Germline trimming cut 3 bases from V and 1 base from J; bases unmatched to any gene: 9. The CDR3 length is 15 residues. Germline V CDR1 and CDR2: SQVTM, ANQGSEA. The CDR3 region has the DNA TGCAGCGTTGAGAGGGACCGGGACAGTTCCTACGAGCAGTACGTC. It specifies CSVERDRDSSYEQYV.

The chain's CDR3 is CASSPRTQGTQYF. The CDR3 nucleotides are TGTGCCAGCAGCCCACGGACACAGGGTACGCAGTATTTT. This sequence joins TRBV7-2 and TRBJ2-3; the D gene is possibly TRBD1 (6 bases). The ends were cut back, 5 bases at V and 8 bases at J, with 14 bases in the middle. The germline V gene has CDR1 SGHTA and CDR2 FQGNSA. The CDR3 extends over 13 amino acids.

The V and J genes are TRBV11-2 and TRBJ2-2; 7 positions match TRBD1. The V segment lost 8 bases and the J segment 6 bases; nucleotides outside the gene matches: 9. Germline CDR1 and CDR2: SGHAT and FQNNGV. This CDR3 contains 14 residues. For the CDR3, the DNA is TGTGCCAGCTCCTGGAACAGGGGTGCCGGGGAGCTGTTTTTT. As protein: CASSWNRGAGELFF.

This clone was counted only a few times. The chain joins TRBV7-9 to TRBJ2-1, with TRBD2 matching 7 bases. V lost 5 bases, J lost 10 bases, and 17 bases stayed unmatched. This CDR3 has 16 residues. The germline gives CDR1 SEHNR, CDR2 FQNEAQ (reference sequence). The CDR3 sequence: CASSRAAGPVGGEQFF. For the CDR3, the DNA is TGTGCCAGCAGCCGTGCAGCGGGACCTGTCGGAGGAGAGCAGTTCTTC.